This is a list of T cell receptor beta chains from one sample in a study of neurological immune-mediated disorders. From the 5' RACE reads, TCRdb called clonotypes with MiXCR, one entry per CDR3 protein. The data hold 35,000 to 45,000 distinct CDR3 sequences, with 3.2% observed a single time. The sequenced material came from PBMCs. The receptors originated from a woman aged 55 to 70 with multiple sclerosis. CDR3s include the opening cysteine and the closing phenylalanine or tryptophan. The order of the fields is J gene, V gene, D gene, clone size, CDR3 DNA, CDR3 protein. D genes are given only for firm matches. Not every row has a clone size; where given, it reads once, few, many or a size class.

TRBJ2-3 TRBV20-1 TRBD2 . TGCAGTGCCGGGGGCGCGGCTAGCGGGGGTAACCTTCATGCCACCAAGCACATAGATACGCAGTATTTT CSAGGAASGGNLHATKHIDTQYF
TRBJ2-5 TRBV7-7 . many TGTGCTAGCAGCTTATCAGGGGCCGGAGAGACCCAGTACTTC CASSLSGAGETQYF
TRBJ2-7 TRBV20-1 . many TGCAGTGCTAGAGATTTTGAGTCTTCCCTACCCTACGAGCAGTACTTC CSARDFESSLPYEQYF
TRBJ2-2 TRBV7-9 . many TGTGCCAGCAGCTTAGGAATCTCCACCGGGGAGCTGTTTTTT CASSLGISTGELFF
TRBJ1-1 TRBV20-1 . many TGCAGTGCTAGAGAGGCGGGTTACGGAACTGAAGCTTTCTTT CSAREAGYGTEAFF
TRBJ1-4 TRBV12-3/TRBV12-4 . many TGTGCCAGCAGGGCGGCCGGGGAAAAACTGTTTTTT CASRAAGEKLFF
TRBJ1-2 TRBV9 . many TGTGCCAGCAGCGTCGACAGTTATGGCTACACCTTC CASSVDSYGYTF
TRBJ2-7 TRBV15 . . TGTGCCAACAAGGGGACGGAGACCTACGAGCAGTACTTC CANKGTETYEQYF
TRBJ2-1 TRBV19 TRBD2 many TGTGCCAGTAGTCGGCCTAGCGGGGCCTCCTACAATGAGCAGTTCTTC CASSRPSGASYNEQFF
TRBJ2-1 TRBV5-4 . many TGTGCCAGCAGCTTGGTACTAGATCATGAGCAGTTCTTC CASSLVLDHEQFF
TRBJ2-7 TRBV20-1 TRBD2 many TGCAGTGCTAGCCTAGGGCTAGCGGGGGACTCCTACGAGCAGTACTTC CSASLGLAGDSYEQYF
TRBJ1-2 TRBV14 . many TGTGACAGCAGCAAAAGACTCTATGGCTACACCTTC CDSSKRLYGYTF
TRBJ2-1 TRBV5-1 TRBD1 many TGCGCCAGCAGCTTGGTCGGACAGGGGGCTAATGAGCAGTTCTTC CASSLVGQGANEQFF
TRBJ1-1 TRBV5-8 . many TGTGCCAGCAGCTTGGGTACAGGGCTAGGCACTGAAGCTTTCTTT CASSLGTGLGTEAFF
TRBJ2-1 TRBV10-3 TRBD2 many TGTGCCATCAGTGACAGCGGGGGGACCTACAATGAGCAGTTCTTC CAISDSGGTYNEQFF
TRBJ1-3 TRBV5-1 . many TGCGCCAGCAGCTTGGACCTCCTCTCTGGAAACACCATATATTTT CASSLDLLSGNTIYF
TRBJ2-7 TRBV7-8 . many TGTGCCAGCAGAACCGACTACGAGCAGTACTTC CASRTDYEQYF
TRBJ1-5 TRBV28 . many TGTGCCAGCAGTTTCGGGGGCGCGGGCAATCAGCCCCAGCATTTT CASSFGGAGNQPQHF
TRBJ1-1 TRBV6-5 . many TGTGCCAGCAACGGGACACCGAACACTGAAGCTTTCTTT CASNGTPNTEAFF
TRBJ1-4 TRBV7-2 TRBD1 many TGTGCCAGCAGCCGACAGGGGGCATTAACTAATGAAAAACTGTTTTTT CASSRQGALTNEKLFF
TRBJ2-7 TRBV3-1 TRBD1 . TGTGCCAGCAGCCAAGATGAAAGGGGGCTAGCCGAGCAGTACTTC CASSQDERGLAEQYF
TRBJ2-1 TRBV10-1 TRBD1 many TGCGCCAGCAGACGGACAGGGGGGAATGAGCAGTTCTTC CASRRTGGNEQFF
TRBJ1-6 TRBV14 . many TGTGCCAGCAGCCGGAACCTTGTGAATAATTCACCCCTCCACTTT CASSRNLVNNSPLHF
TRBJ1-1 TRBV20-1 . many TGCAGTGCTCCCCGACCCACCCGGGAAGCTTTCTTT CSAPRPTREAFF
TRBJ1-3 TRBV18 TRBD1 many TGTGCCAGCTCACCTGGCGGGACAGTCTCTGGAAACACCATATATTTT CASSPGGTVSGNTIYF
TRBJ1-5 TRBV5-5 . many TGTGCCAGCAGCTTGGGAGCCAATCAGCCCCAGCATTTT CASSLGANQPQHF
TRBJ2-2 TRBV5-1 . many TGCGCCAGCAGCTTGAACACTGCTGGCGGGGAGCTGTTTTTT CASSLNTAGGELFF
TRBJ1-5 TRBV2 . many TGTGCCAGCAGTGAAGCGAGGGGTATCAATCCCCAGCATTTT CASSEARGINPQHF
TRBJ2-2 TRBV6-6 TRBD1 . TGTGCCAGCAGTTACTCAGGGGGCGCGAACACCGGGGAGCTGTTTTTT CASSYSGGANTGELFF
TRBJ1-5 TRBV5-1 . many TGCGCCAGCAGCCAGTCCGGGGACCGCAATCAGCCCCAGCATTTT CASSQSGDRNQPQHF
TRBJ1-1 TRBV6-5 . many TGTGCCAGCCGCGCCGGGACTGAAGCTTTCTTT CASRAGTEAFF
TRBJ2-7 TRBV18 . many TGTGCCAGCTCAGCAAGACAGATCTACGAGCAGTACTTC CASSARQIYEQYF
TRBJ1-1 TRBV15 . many TGTGCCACCAGCAGAGAGGCAGGGTTTGAGAACACTGAAGCTTTCTTT CATSREAGFENTEAFF